The source of this T cell receptor (beta chain) is a study of blood T cells in healthy people across ages. Whole-study findings and limits: Greater diversity and more naive CD4+ cells were seen in long-lived donors than in aged donors. A strong correlation between TCR beta diversity and naive T cell percentage was seen.

The sample, approximately 11 milliliters of peripheral blood, was drawn from each donor. The use of a sample-barcoded 5' primer and a J-beta primer mix characterized a second PCR of roughly 7 to 12 cycles. TCRdb re-called the 5' RACE reads through MiXCR, storing one row per CDR3 protein. The sample comprises about 970,000 distinct CDR3 sequences, approximately 50% of which are singletons, and roughly 23% rests with the top ten. The germline V gene has CDR1 LGHNA and CDR2 YSLEER. CDR3 size: 14 residues. V gave up 1 base and J gave up 5 bases; unmatched junction bases: 2. In its sample, this clonotype was seen a few times. Its antigen remains unknown.

The chain carries TRBV4-3 and TRBJ2-7; TRBD1 agrees at 10 bases. Sequences were obtained from blood. The TCR comes from a woman aged 55-70 years in good health. This CDR3 is CASSQGTGGDEQYF. The DNA of the CDR3 is TGCGCCAGCAGCCAAGGGACAGGGGGAGACGAGCAGTACTTC.